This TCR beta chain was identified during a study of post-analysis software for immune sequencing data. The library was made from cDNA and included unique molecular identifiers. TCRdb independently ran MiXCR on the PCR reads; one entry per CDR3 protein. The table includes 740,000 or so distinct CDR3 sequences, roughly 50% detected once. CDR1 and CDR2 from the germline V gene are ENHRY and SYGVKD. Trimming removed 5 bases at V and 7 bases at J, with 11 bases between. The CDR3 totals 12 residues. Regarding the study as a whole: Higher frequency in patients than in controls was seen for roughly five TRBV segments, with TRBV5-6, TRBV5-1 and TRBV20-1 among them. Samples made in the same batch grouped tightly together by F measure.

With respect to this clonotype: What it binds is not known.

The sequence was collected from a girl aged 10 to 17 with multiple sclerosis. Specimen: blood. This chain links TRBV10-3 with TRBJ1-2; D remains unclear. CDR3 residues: CAISPGWGGYTF. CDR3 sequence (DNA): TGTGCCATCAGTCCAGGTTGGGGTGGCTACACCTTC.